This T cell receptor beta chain was identified in a study of T cell repertoires in cytomegalovirus infection. For the study at large: Both recently identified HLA-C-restricted and well-studied HLA-B-restricted CMV epitopes were used in the study. Whole-study findings and limits: Cumulative public TCR beta family frequency identified carriers of CMV plus the relevant HLA.

TCRdb fed the reads into MiXCR, producing one record per CDR3 protein. The repertoire holds a few hundred thousand distinct CDR3 sequences, with 20% to 25% as singletons. This clonotype occurred many times. Its specificity is not known. The V and J ends lost 5 bases and 7 bases, in that order; junction bases with no gene match: 11. CDR3 length equals 15 residues. Germline V lookup: CDR1 SGHTA, CDR2 FQGNSA. This receptor was taken from a human donor in good health (CMV status not recorded). Some clones in this sample may be carry-over from other donors' samples. The sequenced sample was cultured PBMCs, obtained from culture after CMV antigen stimulation. The V and J genes are TRBV7-2 and TRBJ2-3; 8 positions agree with TRBD2. CDR3 sequence reads: CASSQPGGGRYTQYF. DNA of the CDR3: TGTGCCAGCAGCCAACCCGGCGGGGGGAGATATACGCAGTATTTT.